These T cell receptor beta chains were read from a single sample in a study of cytomegalovirus exposure and HLA in healthy donors. Sequenced by immunoSEQ multiplex PCR; TCRdb stores in-frame clones only, minus some. Of around 78,000 clones detected, roughly 80% appear once; the ten largest clones hold roughly 2.3%. The specimen was PBMCs. These receptors all come from a woman aged 50 to 60 in good health and CMV-seronegative. Each CDR3 is given with its conserved first and last residue. D genes are given only for firm matches. Clone size is stated in some rows and not others, as once, few, many or a class when expanded.

j_gene	abundance	v_gene	d_gene	CDR3aa	CDR3nt
TRBJ2-1	-	TRBV27	TRBD1	CASSFPPAGGANNEQFF	TGTGCCAGCAGTTTCCCCCCGGCAGGGGGCGCAAACAATGAGCAGTTCTTC
TRBJ1-5	few	TRBV5-1	TRBD1	CASSLEGTGYQPQHF	TGCGCCAGCAGCTTGGAGGGGACAGGGTACCAGCCCCAGCATTTT
TRBJ1-5	-	TRBV6-5	TRBD1	CASSRRQGPNQPQHF	TGTGCCAGCAGTCGACGACAGGGGCCCAATCAGCCCCAGCATTTT
TRBJ1-2	-	TRBV14	TRBD1	CASSPSPGQGWGNYGYTF	TGTGCCAGCAGCCCGTCCCCGGGACAGGGCTGGGGTAACTATGGCTACACCTTC
TRBJ2-1	-	TRBV30	TRBD2	CAWRGGQRGGPSYNEQFF	TGTGCCTGGAGAGGAGGACAACGCGGGGGTCCTTCCTACAATGAGCAGTTCTTC
TRBJ2-2	-	TRBV5-5	-	CASSLEWFSNANTGELFF	TGTGCCAGCAGCTTGGAATGGTTCTCTAACGCGAACACCGGGGAGCTGTTTTTT
TRBJ2-2	-	TRBV28	-	CASSYQISTGELFF	TGTGCCAGCAGTTACCAAATTAGCACCGGGGAGCTGTTTTTT
TRBJ1-1	-	TRBV11-2	-	CASSSRAKNTEAFF	TGTGCCAGCAGCTCGCGGGCAAAGAACACTGAAGCTTTCTTT
TRBJ1-1	-	TRBV5-1	TRBD1	CASSLDGQGNTEAFF	TGCGCCAGCAGCTTGGACGGACAGGGGAACACTGAAGCTTTCTTT
TRBJ1-1	-	TRBV7-2	-	CASSFGGNTEAFF	TGTGCCAGCAGCTTCGGTGGGAACACTGAAGCTTTCTTT
TRBJ1-2	-	TRBV5-1	-	CASSLPGDGYTF	TGCGCCAGCAGCTTGCCGGGAGATGGCTACACCTTC
TRBJ1-1	few	TRBV5-1	TRBD1	CASSLFTGTGNTEAFF	TGCGCCAGCAGCTTGTTTACCGGGACAGGGAACACTGAAGCTTTCTTT
TRBJ2-5	-	TRBV4-2	TRBD2	CASSQEYSGTETQYF	TGTGCCAGCAGCCAAGAATATAGCGGGACTGAGACCCAGTACTTC
TRBJ2-1	-	TRBV19	TRBD2	CASSTTSGSYNEQFF	TGTGCCAGTAGTACTACTAGCGGGAGTTACAATGAGCAGTTCTTC
TRBJ1-1	-	TRBV15	-	CATSRGTNLLLSF	TGTGCCACCAGCAGAGGGACAAATTTACTCCTGAGCTTT
TRBJ2-7	-	TRBV19	TRBD2	CASSRPGLAAYEQYF	TGTGCCAGTAGTAGACCGGGACTAGCGGCCTACGAGCAGTACTTC
TRBJ2-3	-	TRBV7-3	-	CASSLQGGFTDTQYF	TGTGCCAGCAGCTTGCAGGGGGGTTTCACAGATACGCAGTATTTT
TRBJ2-3	-	TRBV5-4	TRBD1	CASSRGQGASTDTQYF	TGTGCCAGCAGCCGTGGACAGGGGGCGAGCACAGATACGCAGTATTTT
TRBJ1-1	-	TRBV9	TRBD1	CASSVGDRVGTEAFF	TGTGCCAGCAGCGTAGGAGACAGGGTAGGGACTGAAGCTTTCTTT
TRBJ1-2	-	TRBV10-2	-	CASMTDSYGYTF	TGCGCCAGCATGACGGACTCCTATGGCTACACCTTC
TRBJ2-2	-	TRBV9	TRBD1	CASSVGDRGYVGELFF	TGTGCCAGCAGCGTAGGGGACAGGGGATATGTCGGGGAGCTGTTTTTT
TRBJ1-5	-	TRBV28	-	CASSNSQGISNQPQHF	TGTGCCAGCAGTAATTCTCAGGGGATAAGCAATCAGCCCCAGCATTTT
TRBJ1-2	-	TRBV7-2	-	CASSLASSSGAGGYTF	TGTGCCAGCAGCTTAGCGAGCTCTTCTGGGGCCGGTGGCTACACCTTC
TRBJ2-7	-	TRBV28	TRBD1	CASSFRRSRDRADEQYF	TGTGCCAGCAGTTTCCGCCGCTCCCGGGACAGGGCCGACGAGCAGTACTTC
TRBJ1-1	-	TRBV7-9	-	CASSTWQATNTEAFF	TGTGCCAGCAGTACATGGCAAGCGACGAACACTGAAGCTTTCTTT
TRBJ2-3	-	TRBV7-6	TRBD2	CASSFSSGGTDTQYF	TGTGCCAGCAGCTTCAGTAGCGGGGGCACAGATACGCAGTATTTT
TRBJ2-3	-	TRBV7-7	-	CASSLDRTDMQYF	TGTGCTAGCAGCCTTGACAGGACCGATATGCAGTATTTT
TRBJ2-1	-	TRBV10-1	TRBD2	CADPLADGNEQFF	TGCGCCGACCCGCTAGCGGATGGCAATGAGCAGTTCTTC
TRBJ1-4	-	TRBV19	-	CASSGSGEKLFF	TGTGCCAGTAGTGGATCGGGGGAAAAACTGTTTTTT
TRBJ1-5	-	TRBV5-8	TRBD1	CASSLAGTGVLPQHF	TGTGCCAGCAGCTTGGCGGGGACAGGGGTCCTGCCCCAGCATTTT
TRBJ1-1	-	TRBV6-1	-	CASRLRSGDGAEAFF	TGTGCCAGCAGACTTAGGAGCGGGGACGGGGCTGAAGCTTTCTTT
TRBJ2-1	-	TRBV7-8	TRBD1	CASSLRVPDRYNEQFF	TGTGCCAGCAGCTTACGAGTCCCGGACAGGTACAATGAGCAGTTCTTC
TRBJ1-1	-	TRBV5-1	-	CASSRQSTGNTEAFF	TGCGCCAGCAGCAGACAATCGACAGGGAACACTGAAGCTTTCTTT
TRBJ1-1	few	TRBV7-9	-	CSSSWTRNTEAFF	TGTTCCAGCAGCTGGACACGTAATACTGAAGCTTTCTTT
TRBJ2-2	once	TRBV9	-	CASSPQDSFTVSNTGELFF	TGTGCCAGCAGCCCCCAGGACAGCTTTACAGTTTCGAACACCGGGGAGCTGTTTTTT
TRBJ2-4	-	TRBV2	-	CASNELLAKNIQYF	TGTGCCAGCAACGAGTTACTAGCCAAAAACATTCAGTACTTC
TRBJ2-7	-	TRBV5-6	-	CASSLLTFRDTYEQYF	TGTGCCAGCAGCTTGCTGACTTTCCGGGACACCTACGAGCAGTACTTC
TRBJ2-1	-	TRBV6-7	-	CASRAASVRFF	TGTGCCAGCAGGGCGGCTAGCGTCCGGTTCTTC
TRBJ2-1	once	TRBV19	TRBD1	CASSTAGGNYNEQFF	TGTGCCAGTAGTACAGCAGGGGGCAACTACAATGAGCAGTTCTTC
TRBJ1-1	-	TRBV19	-	CASNRGRGTEAFF	TGTGCCAGTAATAGGGGCAGGGGCACTGAAGCTTTCTTT
TRBJ2-2	-	TRBV10-1	TRBD1	CASSDGTGETGELFF	TGCGCCAGCAGTGACGGGACAGGGGAAACCGGGGAGCTGTTTTTT
TRBJ2-1	-	TRBV2	-	CASRTAGYNEQFF	TGTGCCAGCAGGACGGCGGGGTACAATGAGCAGTTCTTC
TRBJ1-1	few	TRBV11-3	-	CASSSTENTEAFF	TGTGCCAGCAGCTCGACAGAGAACACTGAAGCTTTCTTT
TRBJ2-5	once	TRBV10-1	-	CASTEGQKQETQYF	TGCGCCAGCACTGAGGGACAAAAACAAGAGACCCAGTACTTC
TRBJ1-1	-	TRBV9	-	CASSVTTANTEAFF	TGTGCCAGCAGCGTCACGACAGCGAACACTGAAGCTTTCTTT
TRBJ1-1	-	TRBV27	TRBD1	CASSTQTGGGTTEAFF	TGTGCCAGCAGTACCCAGACAGGGGGAGGTACCACTGAAGCTTTCTTT
TRBJ1-2	-	TRBV6-5	TRBD1	CASSYSRSGTADGYTF	TGTGCCAGCAGTTACTCGCGATCCGGGACAGCTGATGGCTACACCTTC
TRBJ2-3	-	TRBV7-2	TRBD2	CASSLEGGGFVDTQYF	TGTGCCAGCAGCTTAGAGGGCGGGGGATTTGTAGATACGCAGTATTTT